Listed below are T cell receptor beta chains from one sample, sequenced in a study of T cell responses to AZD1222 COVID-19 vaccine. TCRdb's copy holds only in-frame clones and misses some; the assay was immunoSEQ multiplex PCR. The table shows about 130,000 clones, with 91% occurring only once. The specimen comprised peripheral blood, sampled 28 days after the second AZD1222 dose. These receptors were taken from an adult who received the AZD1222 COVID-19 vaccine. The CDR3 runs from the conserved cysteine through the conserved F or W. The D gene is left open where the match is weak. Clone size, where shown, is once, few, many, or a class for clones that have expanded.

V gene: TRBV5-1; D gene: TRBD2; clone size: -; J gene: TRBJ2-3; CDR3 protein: CASSSGTYVTDTQYF; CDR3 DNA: TGCGCCAGCAGCAGCGGGACTTACGTAACAGATACGCAGTATTTT
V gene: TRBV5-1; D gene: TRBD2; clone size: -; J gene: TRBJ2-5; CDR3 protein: CASSLVGGAGETQYF; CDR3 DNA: TGCGCCAGCAGCTTGGTGGGCGGAGCGGGGGAGACCCAGTACTTC
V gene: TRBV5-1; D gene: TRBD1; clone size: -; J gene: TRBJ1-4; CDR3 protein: CASSRGSGDRNEKLFF; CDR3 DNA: TGCGCCAGCAGCCGCGGGAGTGGGGACAGGAATGAAAAACTGTTTTTT
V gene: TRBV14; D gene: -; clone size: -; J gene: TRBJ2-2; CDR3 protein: CASSQTGTRDTGELFF; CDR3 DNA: TGTGCCAGCAGCCAAACAGGGACTCGGGACACCGGGGAGCTGTTTTTT
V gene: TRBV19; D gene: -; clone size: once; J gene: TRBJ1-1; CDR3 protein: CASSIYGGAVNTEAFF; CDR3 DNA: TGTGCCAGTAGTATTTACGGAGGGGCCGTGAACACTGAAGCTTTCTTT
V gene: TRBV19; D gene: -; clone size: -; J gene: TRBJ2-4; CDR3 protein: CASSIATTAAKNIQYF; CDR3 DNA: TGTGCCAGTAGTATCGCTACAACTGCAGCCAAAAACATTCAGTACTTC
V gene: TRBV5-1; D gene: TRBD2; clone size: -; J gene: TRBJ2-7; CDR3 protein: CASSFGLAGAYEQYF; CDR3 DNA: TGCGCCAGCAGCTTCGGACTAGCGGGCGCCTACGAGCAGTACTTC
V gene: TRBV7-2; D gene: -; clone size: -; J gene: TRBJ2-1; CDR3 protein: CASSLLRYNEQFF; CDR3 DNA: TGTGCCAGCAGCTTATTACGGTACAATGAGCAGTTCTTC
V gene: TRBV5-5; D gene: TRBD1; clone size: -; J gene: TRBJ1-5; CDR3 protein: CASSPGQGEEPQHF; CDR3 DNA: TGTGCCAGCAGCCCCGGACAGGGGGAAGAGCCCCAGCATTTT
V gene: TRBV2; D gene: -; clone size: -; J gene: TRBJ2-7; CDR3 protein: CASSGGVLVGYYF; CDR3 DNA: TGTGCCAGCAGTGGGGGCGTCTTGGTCGGGTATTACTTC
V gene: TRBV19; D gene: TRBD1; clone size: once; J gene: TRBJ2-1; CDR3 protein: CASSILRGQGYNEQFF; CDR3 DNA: TGTGCCAGTAGTATCCTCAGAGGACAGGGTTACAATGAGCAGTTCTTC
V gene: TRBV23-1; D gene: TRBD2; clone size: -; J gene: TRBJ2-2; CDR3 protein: CASSRYFGLAGGVWTGELFF; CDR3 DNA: TGCGCCAGCAGCCGTTATTTTGGACTAGCGGGAGGTGTATGGACCGGGGAGCTGTTTTTT
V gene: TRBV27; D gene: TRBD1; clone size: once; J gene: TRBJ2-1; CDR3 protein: CASSFTPGTAYNEQFF; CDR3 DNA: TGTGCCAGCAGTTTTACTCCCGGGACAGCGTACAATGAGCAGTTCTTC
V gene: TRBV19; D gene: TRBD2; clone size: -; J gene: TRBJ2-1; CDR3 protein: CASSGLANSYNEQFF; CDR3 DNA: TGTGCCAGTAGCGGACTAGCCAACTCCTACAATGAGCAGTTCTTC
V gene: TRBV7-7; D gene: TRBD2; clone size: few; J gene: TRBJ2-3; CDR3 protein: CASSLGLAVTDTQYF; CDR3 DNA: TGTGCTAGCAGCTTAGGACTAGCAGTGACAGATACGCAGTATTTT
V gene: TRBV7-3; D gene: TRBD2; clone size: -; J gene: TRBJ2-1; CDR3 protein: CASSWGGRGNEQFF; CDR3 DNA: TGTGCCAGCAGCTGGGGCGGGAGAGGGAATGAGCAGTTCTTC
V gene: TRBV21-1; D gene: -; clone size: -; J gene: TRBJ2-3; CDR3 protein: CASIKLQKRDRNTDTQYF; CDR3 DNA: TGTGCCAGCATCAAGCTTCAAAAGCGGGATAGGAACACAGATACGCAGTATTTT
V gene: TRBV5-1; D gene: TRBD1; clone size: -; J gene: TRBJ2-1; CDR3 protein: CASSSGTGKVNEQFF; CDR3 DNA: TGCGCCAGCAGCTCCGGGACAGGTAAGGTGAATGAGCAGTTCTTC
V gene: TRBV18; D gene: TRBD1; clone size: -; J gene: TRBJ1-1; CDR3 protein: CASSLGGTGGLTEAFF; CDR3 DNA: TGTGCCAGCTCACTAGGGGGTACAGGGGGCCTCACTGAAGCTTTCTTT
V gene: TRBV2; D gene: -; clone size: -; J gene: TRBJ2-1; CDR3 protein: CASSENLGVNEQFF; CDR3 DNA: TGTGCCAGCAGTGAGAATTTAGGGGTCAATGAGCAGTTCTTC
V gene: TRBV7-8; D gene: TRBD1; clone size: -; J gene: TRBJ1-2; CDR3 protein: CASSSYRGRAYGYTF; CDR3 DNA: TGTGCCAGCAGCAGCTACAGGGGGAGAGCCTATGGCTACACCTTC
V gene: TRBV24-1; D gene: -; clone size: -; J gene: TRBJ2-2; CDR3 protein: CATSEAGGADTGELFF; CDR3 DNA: TGTGCCACCAGTGAGGCTGGGGGGGCCGACACCGGGGAGCTGTTTTTT
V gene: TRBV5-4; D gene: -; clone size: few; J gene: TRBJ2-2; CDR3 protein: CASSLTLNTGELFF; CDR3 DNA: TGTGCCAGCAGCTTAACCCTAAACACCGGGGAGCTGTTTTTT
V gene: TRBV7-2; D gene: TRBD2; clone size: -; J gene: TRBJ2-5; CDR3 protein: CASSLGGGSYETQYF; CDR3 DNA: TGTGCCAGCAGCTTAGGGGGCGGGAGCTATGAGACCCAGTACTTC
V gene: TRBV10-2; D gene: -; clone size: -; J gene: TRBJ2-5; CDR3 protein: CASSEHTEGTQYF; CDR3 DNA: TGCGCCAGCAGTGAGCACACTGAAGGGACCCAGTACTTC
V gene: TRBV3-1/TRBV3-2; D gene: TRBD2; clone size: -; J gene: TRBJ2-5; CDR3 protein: CASRHSGGAGETQYF; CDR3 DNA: TGTGCCAGCAGACATAGCGGGGGGGCAGGGGAGACCCAGTACTTC
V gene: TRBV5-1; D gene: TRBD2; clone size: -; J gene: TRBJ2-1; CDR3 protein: CASSEGTSGYNEQFF; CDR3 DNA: TGCGCCAGCAGCGAGGGGACTAGCGGATACAATGAGCAGTTCTTC
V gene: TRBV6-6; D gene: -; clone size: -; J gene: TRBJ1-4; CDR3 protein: CASSKVGEWNEKLFF; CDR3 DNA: TGTGCCAGCAGCAAAGTCGGGGAATGGAATGAAAAACTGTTTTTT
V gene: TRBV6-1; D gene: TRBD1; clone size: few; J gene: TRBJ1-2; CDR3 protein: CASSEAHGTVYGYTF; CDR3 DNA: TGTGCCAGCAGTGAAGCGCACGGGACAGTCTATGGCTACACCTTC
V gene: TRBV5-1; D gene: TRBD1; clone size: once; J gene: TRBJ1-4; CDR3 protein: CASSLDGRGLSNEKLFF; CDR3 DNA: TGCGCCAGCAGCTTGGATGGCAGGGGGCTCTCGAATGAAAAACTGTTTTTT
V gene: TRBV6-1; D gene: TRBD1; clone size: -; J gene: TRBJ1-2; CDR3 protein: CASSDAGQGAQGYTF; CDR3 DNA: TGTGCCAGCAGTGACGCGGGACAGGGGGCTCAGGGCTACACCTTC
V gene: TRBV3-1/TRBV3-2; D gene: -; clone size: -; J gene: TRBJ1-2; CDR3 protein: CASSHASQGKGGYTF; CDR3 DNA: TGTGCCAGCAGCCATGCCTCACAGGGAAAGGGGGGCTACACCTTC
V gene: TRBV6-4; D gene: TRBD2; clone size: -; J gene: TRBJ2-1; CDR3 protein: CASSDSSRVSGGVSEQFF; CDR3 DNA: TGTGCCAGCAGTGACTCGAGTCGCGTCAGTGGGGGGGTTAGTGAGCAGTTCTTC
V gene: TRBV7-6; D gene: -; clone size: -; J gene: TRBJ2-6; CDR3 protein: CASSQRTGMGANVLTF; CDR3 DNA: TGTGCCAGCAGCCAAAGAACAGGGATGGGGGCCAACGTCCTGACTTTC
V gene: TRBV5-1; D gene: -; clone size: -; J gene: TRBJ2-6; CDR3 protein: CASSSASGANVLTF; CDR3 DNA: TGCGCCAGCAGCTCGGCATCTGGGGCCAACGTCCTGACTTTC
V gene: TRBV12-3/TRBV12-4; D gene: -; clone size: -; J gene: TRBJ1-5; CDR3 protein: CASSFSNQPQHF; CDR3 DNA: TGTGCCAGCAGTTTCAGCAATCAGCCCCAGCATTTT
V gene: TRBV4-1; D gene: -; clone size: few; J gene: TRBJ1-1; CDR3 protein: CASSQPTVLMNTEAFF; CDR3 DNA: TGCGCCAGCAGCCAACCGACAGTTCTCATGAACACTGAAGCTTTCTTT